The 10 T cell receptor beta chains listed next were all sequenced from one sample in a study of T cell changes during pregnancy in multiple sclerosis. Profiled with immunoSEQ multiplex PCR; TCRdb holds only in-frame clones, not every one. The sample includes around 50,000 clones, approximately 92% of them seen just once. Sample: CD4+ T cells from peripheral blood mononuclear cells, taken in the third trimester of pregnancy. The origin of the receptors is a female donor with multiple sclerosis, enrolled in a pregnancy study.

This chain links TRBV6-5 with TRBJ1-2; D is unclear. CDR1 is MNHEY, CDR2 SVGAGI, per germline. The V end lost 0 bases, the J end lost 7 bases, and 9 bases lay between the germline ends. This CDR3 comprises 13 residues. For the CDR3, the DNA is TGTGCCAGCAGTTACTCCCGGGAGTCTGGCTACACCTTC. This translates into CASSYSRESGYTF.

The V and J genes are TRBV5-1 and TRBJ2-7, with 7 bases matching TRBD2. The CDR3 has 14 amino acids. CDR1 and CDR2 (germline): SGHRS, YFSETQ. With 2 bases clipped from V and 0 bases from J, the junction kept 2 bases outside the gene matches. Here the CDR3 reads CASSFLAVSYEQYF. CDR3 sequence (DNA): TGCGCCAGCAGCTTCCTAGCGGTCTCCTACGAGCAGTACTTC. The full variable domain, completed using reference TRBV5-1 and TRBJ2-7, is KAGVTQTPRYLIKTRGQQVTLSCSPISGHRSVSWYQQTPGQGLQFLFEYFSETQRNKGNFPGRFSGRQFSNSRSEMNVSTLELGDSALYLCASSFLAVSYEQYFGPGTRLTVT.

This chain uses TRBV27 with TRBJ1-5, with 7 bases lining up with TRBD1. V trimming: 6 bases; J trimming: 7 bases; junction bases outside the gene matches: 6. This CDR3 has 13 residues. Germline lookup yields CDR1 MNHEY and CDR2 SMNVEV (reference sequence). CDR3 amino acids: CASSLQGRQPQHF. CDR3 nucleotides: TGTGCCAGCAGCCTACAGGGGCGGCAGCCCCAGCATTTT.

The chain uses TRBV7-9 and TRBJ2-1; D may be TRBD2 (6 bases). CDR3 size: 15 residues. CDR1 is SEHNR, CDR2 FQNEAQ, per germline (reference sequence). V was cut by 5 bases and J by 3 bases, with 14 bases left in between. The CDR3 reads CASSLSGTYYNEQFF. CDR3 DNA sequence: TGTGCCAGCAGCCTCTCCGGGACTTACTACAATGAGCAGTTCTTC.

This chain links TRBV5-1 with TRBJ2-7; 7 nucleotides agree with TRBD1. CDR3 size: 13 residues. Germline CDR1 SGHRS, CDR2 YFSETQ. V was pared by 7 bases and J by 3 bases, with 7 bases of the junction left unmatched. The CDR3 reads CASRRTGNYEQYF. In nucleotides, the CDR3 is TGCGCCAGCCGTCGGACAGGCAACTACGAGCAGTACTTC. The full variable domain, rest sourced from reference TRBV5-1 and TRBJ2-7, is KAGVTQTPRYLIKTRGQQVTLSCSPISGHRSVSWYQQTPGQGLQFLFEYFSETQRNKGNFPGRFSGRQFSNSRSEMNVSTLELGDSALYLCASRRTGNYEQYFGPGTRLTVT.

The chain is built from TRBV2 and TRBJ2-3; D may be TRBD2 (6 bases). Germline V gene data show CDR1 as SNHLY and CDR2 as FYNNEI. CDR3 length equals 13 residues. V was pared by 3 bases and J by 3 bases, with 7 bases between. CDR3 nucleotide sequence: TGTGCCAGCAGTGAGGAGGGAACAGATACGCAGTATTTT. Translation gives CASSEEGTDTQYF.

The rearrangement uses TRBV9 and TRBJ1-1; the D gene is possibly TRBD1 (5 bases). In germline, CDR1 is SGDLS, CDR2 YYNGEE. Trimming removed 4 bases from V and 4 bases from J, with 14 bases in between. The CDR3 loop spans 14 amino acids. The CDR3 nucleotides read TGTGCCAGCAGCCTCAGAGGGGAGGGCACTGAAGCTTTCTTT. Its protein is CASSLRGEGTEAFF.

The rearrangement links TRBV7-9 to TRBJ2-2; tentative D call: TRBD1 (6 bases). From germline, CDR1 is SEHNR and CDR2 FQNEAQ (reference sequence). Trimming left V 2 bases short and J 0 bases short, with 10 bases between. The CDR3 is 16 amino acids. The CDR3 DNA follows: TGTGCCAGCAGCTTAAACGCAGGGGCGAACACCGGGGAGCTGTTTTTT. Residues: CASSLNAGANTGELFF. Supplemented by reference TRBV7-9 and TRBJ2-2, the full variable domain reads DTGVSQNPRHKITKRGQNVTFRCDPISEHNRLYWYRQTLGQGPEFLTYFQNEAQLEKSRLLSDRFSAERPKGSFSTLEIQRTEQGDSAMYLCASSLNAGANTGELFFGEGSRLTVL.

This clone was seen once. One end of the junction varies from germline; a read error may be responsible. The V gene is TRBV7-7, the J gene TRBJ2-5; D remains unclear. Looked up from germline, CDR1 is SSHAT and CDR2 is FNYEAQ (reference sequence). This CDR3 has 12 amino acids. CDR3 in amino acids: CASSLRGETQYF. CDR3 coding DNA: TGTGCTAGCAGCTTACGCGGAGAGACCCAGTACTTC. The complete variable domain, with remaining parts taken from reference TRBV7-7 and TRBJ2-5, reads GAGVSQSPRYKVTKRGQDVTLRCDPISSHATLYWYQQALGQGPEFLTYFNYEAQPDKSGLPSDRFSAERPEGSISTLTIQRTEQRDSAMYRCASSLRGETQYFGPGTRLLVL.

This chain connects TRBV28 to TRBJ1-3; 9 bases are shared with TRBD1. The germline V gene has CDR1 MDHEN and CDR2 SYDVKM. The CDR3 totals 17 residues. With 6 bases clipped from V and 2 bases from J, the junction kept 11 bases outside the gene matches. CDR3 sequence: CASSSRDRVLAGNTIYF. CDR3 sequence (DNA): TGTGCCAGCAGCTCCCGGGACAGGGTGCTGGCTGGAAACACCATATATTTT.